Shown below are 23 T cell receptor beta chains from a single sample sequenced in a study of CD8+CD57+ T cells in acquired aplastic anemia. The template used for profiling TCR beta VDJ and CDR3 was genomic DNA. TCRdb re-analysed the reads in MiXCR, keeping a single row per CDR3 protein. Of under 500,000 distinct CDR3 sequences listed, over 25% are singletons. CD8+CD57+ cell expansion had been shown by flow cytometry in patients chosen for sequencing. The sequencing sample was made of sorted CD4+, CD8+, or CD8+CD57+ T cells (not recorded which) from PBMCs. The source of these receptors is a human donor with aplastic anemia.

This clonotype occurred many times. This chain joins TRBV7-9 and TRBJ1-6; D may be TRBD1 (5 bases). V shed 8 bases and J shed 7 bases, with 12 bases lying between them. Germline CDR1 is SEHNR and CDR2 is FQNEAQ (reference sequence). This CDR3 is built from 13 residues. The CDR3 reads CASGGTENSPLHF. CDR3 DNA sequence: TGTGCCAGCGGTGGGACTGAGAATTCACCCCTCCACTTT. Looking up the rest from reference TRBV7-9 and TRBJ1-6 gives the full variable domain: DTGVSQNPRHKITKRGQNVTFRCDPISEHNRLYWYRQTLGQGPEFLTYFQNEAQLEKSRLLSDRFSAERPKGSFSTLEIQRTEQGDSAMYLCASGGTENSPLHFGNGTRLTVT.

This clonotype came up a few times. V gene TRBV9 combines with J gene TRBJ1-1; maybe TRBD1 (5 bases). Germline V gene sequence: CDR1 SGDLS, CDR2 YYNGEE. The germline V and J ends were trimmed by 0 bases and 5 bases, with 11 bases remaining between them. The CDR3 is 14 residues long. Here the CDR3 DNA reads TGTGCCAGCAGCGTAGCGTGGGGGGATACTGAAGCTTTCTTT. It specifies CASSVAWGDTEAFF.

A note on this clonotype: This clone may be a read error of a much larger clone one base away. The CDR3 loop reads CAGSEARGGWETQYF. CDR3 nucleotides: TGTGCCGGCAGTGAAGCCCGGGGGGGTTGGGAGACCCAGTACTTC. The chain carries TRBV2 and TRBJ2-5; TRBD2 aligns across 8 bases. CDR3 size: 15 residues. Per germline, CDR1 SNHLY and CDR2 FYNNEI.

The chain joins TRBV5-1 to TRBJ2-7, with D perhaps matching TRBD1 (6 bases). Germline lookup yields CDR1 SGHRS and CDR2 YFSETQ. Between the trimmed V and J ends, which lost 0 bases and 3 bases, there was a span of 13 bases. This CDR3 comprises 15 residues. The CDR3 sequence is CASSLDGQSFYEQYF. CDR3 coding DNA: TGCGCCAGCAGCTTGGATGGACAGTCTTTCTACGAGCAGTACTTC.

V and J are TRBV20-1 and TRBJ1-5, with unresolved D. V lost 1 base and J lost 0, with 13 bases in between. CDR3 length: 16 residues. CDR1 and CDR2 from the germline V gene are DFQATT and SNEGSKA (reference sequence). The CDR3 reads CSARGPDGYSNQPQHF. Written as DNA, the CDR3 is TGCAGTGCTAGAGGACCGGACGGTTATAGCAATCAGCCCCAGCATTTT.

The rearrangement links TRBV12-3 or TRBV12-4 to TRBJ1-5, with D possibly TRBD1 on 6 matching bases. The CDR3 sequence is 15 residues long. V lost 5 bases, J lost 4 bases, and 15 bases lay in between. The chain's CDR3 is CASSIRGQLNQPQHF. Written as DNA, the CDR3 is TGTGCCAGCAGTATACGCGGACAGCTTAATCAGCCCCAGCATTTT.

The chain combines TRBV20-1 with TRBJ1-2; D is unresolved. The germline CDR1 and CDR2 sequences are DFQATT and SNEGSKA (reference sequence). V gave up 4 bases and J gave up 1 base, with 13 bases separating them. This CDR3 has 14 residues. CDR3 nucleotide sequence: TGCAGTGCTACTAATTTACACATTAACTATGGCTACACCTTC. The encoded protein is CSATNLHINYGYTF.

The gene calls are TRBV4-2 and TRBJ1-5; D gene uncertain. CDR3 length equals 14 residues. Germline CDR1 and CDR2: LGHNA and YNFKEQ. The V end was cut by 0 bases, the J end by 5 bases, with 8 bases between. For the CDR3, the DNA is TGTGCCAGCAGCCAAGATAAAGCCGATCAGCCCCAGCATTTT. Translation: CASSQDKADQPQHF.

V and J are TRBV10-2 and TRBJ2-1, with D uncertain. The CDR3 contains 16 residues. Trimming took 0 bases from V and 0 from J, leaving 9 bases between them. Germline V gene sequence: CDR1 WSHSY, CDR2 SAAADI. Written as DNA, the CDR3 is TGCGCCAGCAGTGAGTCATTGAGTATCTCCTACAATGAGCAGTTCTTC. Translated, it gives CASSESLSISYNEQFF.

This sequence joins TRBV29-1 and TRBJ1-5; 9 bases match TRBD1. Losses at the gene ends were 4 bases for V and 1 base for J; bases not matched to a gene: 5. Per the germline V gene, CDR1 is SQVTM and CDR2 is ANQGSEA. CDR3 length: 15 residues. CDR3 DNA: TGCAGCGTTGGACAGGGGGTAGGGAGCAATCAGCCCCAGCATTTT. Translation: CSVGQGVGSNQPQHF.

This clonotype showed up many times. The chain links TRBV7-9 to TRBJ2-7; no clear D. The CDR3 runs 13 residues. V was cut by 2 bases and J by 2 bases, with 7 bases left in between. CDR1 SEHNR and CDR2 FQNEAQ come from the germline V gene (reference sequence). For the CDR3, the DNA is TGTGCCAGCAGCTTAACTACGACCTACGAGCAGTACTTC. It specifies CASSLTTTYEQYF.

The chain uses TRBV9 and TRBJ2-2, with D possibly being TRBD1 (6 bases). The CDR3 length is 17 residues. V was shortened by 1 base and J by 2 bases, with 15 bases between the two germline ends. In germline, CDR1 is SGDLS, CDR2 YYNGEE. The CDR3 region is CASSVTRGHSNTGELFF. The CDR3 DNA reads TGTGCCAGCAGCGTAACTAGGGGACACTCAAACACCGGGGAGCTGTTTTTT.

This clonotype has ten or more counts. CDR3 loop: CSVDIDRSSYNEQFF. Here the CDR3 DNA reads TGCAGCGTTGACATTGACAGAAGCTCCTACAATGAGCAGTTCTTC. The gene calls are TRBV29-1 and TRBJ2-1, with a possible D match to TRBD1 (5 bases). Germline lookup yields CDR1 SQVTM and CDR2 ANQGSEA. CDR3 size: 15 residues. V lost 3 bases, J lost 0 bases, and 12 bases lay in between.

This clonotype was picked up a small number of times. This chain joins TRBV12-5 and TRBJ1-6; D might be TRBD1 (5 bases). There are 13 residues in the CDR3. Germline-derived CDR1 and CDR2 are LGHNT and FRNRAP. Trimming removed 5 bases from V and 7 bases from J, with 9 bases in between. The CDR3 DNA follows: TGTGCTAGTGGTGGGGGGGGAAATTCACCCCTCCACTTT. Residues: CASGGGGNSPLHF.

V and J are TRBV2 and TRBJ1-2, with unresolved D. CDR3 length equals 12 residues. Trimming took 3 bases from V and 7 from J, leaving 9 bases between them. Germline loops: CDR1 SNHLY, CDR2 FYNNEI. CDR3 coding DNA: TGTGCCAGCAGTGACAGCCCCCTTGGCTACACCTTC. The encoded protein is CASSDSPLGYTF.

This clonotype occurred a few times. This chain uses TRBV15 with TRBJ2-1; TRBD2 agrees at 14 bases. Trimming cost V 3 bases and J 1 base; bases outside gene matches: 5. Germline V gene data show CDR1 as LNHNV and CDR2 as YYDKDF (reference sequence). The CDR3 contains 18 residues. CDR3 DNA sequence: TGTGCCACCAGCAGGGAGACTAGCGGGGGGGTATCCTACAATGAGCAGTTCTTC. Translating gives CATSRETSGGVSYNEQFF.

This clonotype was detected many times. The chain couples TRBV9 to TRBJ2-1; no definite D call. CDR1 is SGDLS, CDR2 YYNGEE, per germline. V was pared by 2 bases and J by 8 bases, with 8 bases between. This CDR3 contains 12 residues. The CDR3 bases are TGTGCCAGCAGCGTCGACAAACATGAGCAGTTCTTC. Translated: CASSVDKHEQFF.

The chain is built from TRBV9 and TRBJ1-1; D is ambiguous. Germline assignment: CDR1 SGDLS and CDR2 YYNGEE. This CDR3 is 15 amino acids long. V was clipped by 0 bases and J by 1 base, with 10 bases between them. In DNA, the CDR3 is TGTGCCAGCAGCGTAGTATCTATGGGGAACACTGAAGCTTTCTTT. Amino acid sequence: CASSVVSMGNTEAFF. Supplemented by reference TRBV9 and TRBJ1-1, the full variable domain reads DSGVTQTPKHLITATGQRVTLRCSPRSGDLSVYWYQQSLDQGLQFLIQYYNGEERAKGNILERFSAQQFPDLHSELNLSSLELGDSALYFCASSVVSMGNTEAFFGQGTRLTVV.

The chain joins TRBV25-1 to TRBJ1-2, with 9 positions matching TRBD1. The CDR3 runs 14 residues. Germline V gene lookup returns CDR1 MGHDK and CDR2 SYGVNS. V was clipped by 6 bases and J by 8 bases; unmatched bases: 10. Written as DNA, the CDR3 is TGTGCCAGCAGCCAAGATGAGGGGACAGGGGGCTACACCTTC. Amino acid sequence: CASSQDEGTGGYTF.

This rearrangement joins TRBV30 to TRBJ2-1; 8 nucleotides match TRBD2. With 4 bases clipped from V and 9 bases from J, the junction kept 8 bases outside the gene matches. This CDR3 has 13 amino acids. Per the germline V gene, CDR1 is GTSNPN and CDR2 is SVGIG (reference sequence). CDR3 residues: CAWNTGGPSEQFF. DNA for the CDR3: TGTGCCTGGAACACGGGAGGGCCTAGTGAGCAGTTCTTC.

This chain uses TRBV5-4 with TRBJ2-7, with 12 bases matching TRBD2. CDR1 and CDR2 from the germline V gene are SGHNT and YYREEE (reference sequence). V shed 4 bases, J shed 4 bases, and the junction held 6 bases outside the gene matches. This CDR3 region has 15 residues. The CDR3 here is CASSAGLAGPYEQYF. The CDR3 DNA reads TGTGCCAGCAGCGCCGGACTAGCGGGACCTTACGAGCAGTACTTC.

V and J are TRBV2 and TRBJ1-5; unclear D gene. V lost 4 bases, J lost 7 bases, and 14 bases lay in between. Germline V gives CDR1 SNHLY, CDR2 FYNNEI. There are 14 residues in the CDR3. The CDR3 is CASSVLGLRQPQHF. Here the CDR3 DNA reads TGTGCCAGCAGTGTACTTGGTTTACGGCAGCCCCAGCATTTT.

This CDR3 is CASSSGEHNSPLHF. The CDR3 bases are TGTGCCAGCAGTTCGGGAGAGCATAATTCACCCCTCCACTTT. The rearrangement uses TRBV6-5 and TRBJ1-6; the D is unclear. In germline, CDR1 is MNHEY, CDR2 SVGAGI. V was trimmed by 4 bases and J by 5 bases, leaving 9 bases between them. The CDR3 extends over 14 amino acids.